The sequence of this TCR beta chain was determined in a study of low-dose radiotherapy and immunotherapy resistance in tumors (dated by TCRdb to the early 2020s). Regarding the complete study: Patients in Cohort 1 were given 0.5 Gy per fraction every 2 weeks, and the prescribed total PTV dose was 6.5 Gy. Eight patients were included in the translational analysis: three from the first dose cohort and the first five from the second dose cohort. Patients took aspirin 300 mg orally once daily for four cycles, starting on cycle 1 day 1. For Cohort 2, the dose was 1 Gy per fraction given every two weeks, adding up to 13 Gy in total across 26 weeks. The trial did not randomize participants into treatment groups. Nivolumab and ipilimumab were both given intravenously, with nivolumab at a 240 mg flat dose every two weeks and ipilimumab at 1 mg/kg every six weeks. Every two weeks, patients got intravenous cyclophosphamide at 200 mg/m2, given one day ahead of each radiation and immunotherapy administration.

This clonotype was found many times. Its antigen remains undetermined. Per-nucleotide qualities are absent, and no much larger clonotype sits a single base away. The time point label for this specimen denotes: after trial treatment. The treatment or condition label on this specimen signifies: LDRT plus nivolumab, ipilimumab, low-dose cyclophosphamide and aspirin (RACIN trial). Donors were enrolled in RACIN, a single-arm phase I dose-escalation trial in which nivolumab, ipilimumab, aspirin, low-dose cyclophosphamide and low-dose radiotherapy were combined. Patients were eligible if they had advanced solid tumors that were TIL-negative. To make first-strand cDNA, Superscript III was used along with a set of TRAV- and TRBV-specific primers so that both the TCRalpha and TCRbeta chains were covered. A roughly 20-cycle PCR with Phusion amplified the TCRs, pairing a constant-region primer with the adapter that was attached to the V primers. The isolated mRNA was amplified using the MessageAmp II aRNA Amplification Kit, with in vitro transcription performed for less than 20 hours at 37 degrees C. mRNA for TCR sequencing was isolated with the Dynabeads mRNA DIRECT Purification Kit. Indexed Illumina adapters were added in a second Phusion PCR of 25 cycles, after which AMPure XP beads were used to purify the products. Deep sequencing of the TCRalpha and TCRbeta libraries was carried out on an Illumina MiniSeq instrument. For the original study's pipeline: Custom Perl scripts were used to pool TCR sequences that encoded the same protein, to remove out-of-frame sequences, and to calculate the abundance of each clonotype. The analysis excluded TCR sequences that were supported by just one read. Repertoire metrics included Shannon entropy, Gini index, clonality, richness, and frequency of TCRs shared between repertoires. Starting from the raw public reads, TCRdb applied fastp trimming at Q25, assembled clones with MiXCR and retained in-frame beta chains. Each CDR3 protein appears once, grouped with its most common genes and DNA. TCRdb's processing, not the authors' own work, is the source of the V and J calls. For this sample there are some 38,000 distinct CDR3 sequences; roughly 20% appear just once. The top ten hold about a tenth of the sample.

This TCR derives from a female donor with ovarian cancer. This specimen was PBMCs, taken after low-dose radiotherapy plus immunotherapy.

The encoded CDR3 is CASSPPAGVGYGYTF. The sequence in DNA is TGTGCCAGCAGTCCCCCCGCTGGAGTCGGCTATGGCTACACCTTC. The rearranged chain carries TRBV28 and TRBJ1-2; no D segment can be confidently identified. The junction shows trimming of 5 bases on V and 4 bases on J, plus 17 bases between the germline ends. The CDR3 runs 15 residues from the cysteine to the phenylalanine. Only the CDR3 DNA stays, 45 bases, in frame from base 1. According to the germline V gene, CDR1 reads MDHEN and CDR2 reads SYDVKM.